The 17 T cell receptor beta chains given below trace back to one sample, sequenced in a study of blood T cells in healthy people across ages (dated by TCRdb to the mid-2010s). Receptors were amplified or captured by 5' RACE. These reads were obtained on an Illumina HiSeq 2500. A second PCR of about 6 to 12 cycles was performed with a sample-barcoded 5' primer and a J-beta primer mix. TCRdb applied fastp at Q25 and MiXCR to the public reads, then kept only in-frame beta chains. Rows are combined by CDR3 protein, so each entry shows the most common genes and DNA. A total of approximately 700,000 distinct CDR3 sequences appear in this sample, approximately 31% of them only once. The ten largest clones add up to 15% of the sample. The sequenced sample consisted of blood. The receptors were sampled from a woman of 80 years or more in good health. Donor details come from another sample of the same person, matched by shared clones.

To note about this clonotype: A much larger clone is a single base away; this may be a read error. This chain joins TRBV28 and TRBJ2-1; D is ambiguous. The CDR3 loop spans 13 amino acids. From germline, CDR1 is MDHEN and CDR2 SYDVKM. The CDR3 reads CAGSLLQDNEQFF. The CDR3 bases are TGTGCCGGCAGTTTATTGCAGGACAATGAGCAGTTCTTC.

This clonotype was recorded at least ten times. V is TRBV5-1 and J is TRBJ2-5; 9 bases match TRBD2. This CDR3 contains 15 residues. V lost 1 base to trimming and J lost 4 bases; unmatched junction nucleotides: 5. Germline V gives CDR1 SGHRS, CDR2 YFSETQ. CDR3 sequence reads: CASSLIPAGGETQYF. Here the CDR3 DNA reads TGCGCCAGCAGCTTGATCCCAGCGGGGGGAGAGACCCAGTACTTC.

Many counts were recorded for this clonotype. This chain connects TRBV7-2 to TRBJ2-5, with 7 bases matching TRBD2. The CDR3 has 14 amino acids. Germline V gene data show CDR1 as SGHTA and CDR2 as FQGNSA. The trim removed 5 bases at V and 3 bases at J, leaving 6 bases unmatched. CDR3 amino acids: CASSLSGTKETQYF. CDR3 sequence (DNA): TGTGCCAGCAGCCTATCCGGGACTAAAGAGACCCAGTACTTC.

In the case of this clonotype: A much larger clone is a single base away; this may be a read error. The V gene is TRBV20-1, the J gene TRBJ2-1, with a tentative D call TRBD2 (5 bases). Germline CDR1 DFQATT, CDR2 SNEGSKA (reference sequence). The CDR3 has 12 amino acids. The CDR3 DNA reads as TGCGGTGCTAGAGAATACGACGGACTTGAGTTCTTC. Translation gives CGAREYDGLEFF.

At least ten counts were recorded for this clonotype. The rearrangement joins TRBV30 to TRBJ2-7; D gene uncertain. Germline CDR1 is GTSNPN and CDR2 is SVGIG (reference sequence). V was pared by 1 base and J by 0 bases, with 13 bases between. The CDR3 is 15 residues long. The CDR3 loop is CAWSGRLLSSYEQYF. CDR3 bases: TGTGCCTGGAGTGGGCGACTTTTGAGCTCCTACGAGCAGTACTTC.

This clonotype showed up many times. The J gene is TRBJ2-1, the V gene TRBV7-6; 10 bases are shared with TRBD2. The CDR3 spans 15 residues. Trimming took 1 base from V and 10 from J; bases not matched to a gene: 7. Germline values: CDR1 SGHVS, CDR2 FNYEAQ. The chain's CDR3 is CASSLEASGGIEQFF. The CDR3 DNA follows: TGTGCCAGCAGCTTAGAGGCTAGCGGGGGAATAGAGCAGTTCTTC.

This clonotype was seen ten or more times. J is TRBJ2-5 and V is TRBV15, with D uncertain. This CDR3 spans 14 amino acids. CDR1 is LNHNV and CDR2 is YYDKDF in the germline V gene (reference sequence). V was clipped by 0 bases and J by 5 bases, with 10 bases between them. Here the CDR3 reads CATSRDRSRETQYF. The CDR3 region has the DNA TGTGCCACCAGCAGAGATCGATCACGTGAGACCCAGTACTTC.

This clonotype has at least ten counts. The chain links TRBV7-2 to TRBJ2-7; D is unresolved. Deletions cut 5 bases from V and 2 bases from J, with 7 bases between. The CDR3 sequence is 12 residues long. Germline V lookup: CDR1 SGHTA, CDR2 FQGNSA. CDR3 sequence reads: CASSDFAYEQYF. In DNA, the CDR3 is TGTGCCAGCAGCGATTTCGCCTACGAGCAGTACTTC.

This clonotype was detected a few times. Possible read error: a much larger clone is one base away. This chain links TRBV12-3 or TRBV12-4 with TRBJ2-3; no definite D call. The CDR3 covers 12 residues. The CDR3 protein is CASSLGSDAQYF. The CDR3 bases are TGTGCCAGCAGTTTAGGGTCAGATGCGCAGTATTTT.

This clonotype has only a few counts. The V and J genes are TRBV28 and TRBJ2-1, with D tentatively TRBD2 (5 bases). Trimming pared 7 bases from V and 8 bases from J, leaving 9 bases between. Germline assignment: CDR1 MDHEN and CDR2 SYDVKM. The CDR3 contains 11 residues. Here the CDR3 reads CASTGGHEQFF. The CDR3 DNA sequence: TGTGCCAGCACCGGAGGCCATGAGCAGTTCTTC.

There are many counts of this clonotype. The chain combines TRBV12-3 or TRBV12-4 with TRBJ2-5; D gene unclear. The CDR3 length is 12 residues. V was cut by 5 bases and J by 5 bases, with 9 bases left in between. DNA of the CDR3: TGTGCCAGCAGTACGCGTTGGGAGACCCAGTACTTC. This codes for CASSTRWETQYF.

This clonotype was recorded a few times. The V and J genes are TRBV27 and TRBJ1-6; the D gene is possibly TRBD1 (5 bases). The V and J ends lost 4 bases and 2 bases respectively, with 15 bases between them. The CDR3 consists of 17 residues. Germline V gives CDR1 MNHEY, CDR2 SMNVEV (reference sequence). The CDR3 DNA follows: TGTGCCAGCAGTTCACTCCGGCGGGGCACCTATAATTCACCCCTCCACTTT. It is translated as CASSSLRRGTYNSPLHF.

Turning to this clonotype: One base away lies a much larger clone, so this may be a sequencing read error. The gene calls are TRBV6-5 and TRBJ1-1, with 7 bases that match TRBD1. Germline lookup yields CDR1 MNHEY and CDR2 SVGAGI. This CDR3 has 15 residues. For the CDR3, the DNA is TGTGCCGGCAGTCTCGACAGGGTCGGAAACACTGAAGCTTTCTTT. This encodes CAGSLDRVGNTEAFF.

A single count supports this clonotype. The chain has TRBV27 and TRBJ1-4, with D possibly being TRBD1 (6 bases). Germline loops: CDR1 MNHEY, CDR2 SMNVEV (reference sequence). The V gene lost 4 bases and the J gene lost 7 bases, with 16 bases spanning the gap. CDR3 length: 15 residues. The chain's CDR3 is CASSSLTGASEKLFF. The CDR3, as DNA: TGTGCCAGCAGTTCCCTGACAGGCGCTAGTGAAAAACTGTTTTTT.

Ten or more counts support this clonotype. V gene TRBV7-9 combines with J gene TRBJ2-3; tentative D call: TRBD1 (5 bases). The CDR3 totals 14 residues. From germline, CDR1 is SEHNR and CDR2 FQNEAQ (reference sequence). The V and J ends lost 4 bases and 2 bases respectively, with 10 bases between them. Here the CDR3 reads CASSSDRLTDTQYF. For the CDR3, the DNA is TGTGCCAGCAGCTCCGACAGACTCACAGATACGCAGTATTTT. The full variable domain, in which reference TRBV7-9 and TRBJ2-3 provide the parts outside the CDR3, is DTGVSQNPRHKITKRGQNVTFRCDPISEHNRLYWYRQTLGQGPEFLTYFQNEAQLEKSRLLSDRFSAERPKGSFSTLEIQRTEQGDSAMYLCASSSDRLTDTQYFGPGTRLTVL.

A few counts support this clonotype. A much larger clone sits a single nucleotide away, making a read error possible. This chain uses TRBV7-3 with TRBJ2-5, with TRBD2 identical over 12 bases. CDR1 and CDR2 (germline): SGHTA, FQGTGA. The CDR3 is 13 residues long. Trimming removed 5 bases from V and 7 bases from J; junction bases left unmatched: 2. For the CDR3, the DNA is TGTGCCAGCAGCACGACTAGCGGGGGGACCCAGTACTTC. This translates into CASSTTSGGTQYF.

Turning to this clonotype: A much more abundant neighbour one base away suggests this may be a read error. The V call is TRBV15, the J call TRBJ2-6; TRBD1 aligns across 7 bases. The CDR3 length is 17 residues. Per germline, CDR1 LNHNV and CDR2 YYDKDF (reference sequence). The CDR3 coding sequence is TGTGCCACCAGCACCCTACGATCAGGGGGAAGGGCCAGCGTCCTGACTTTC. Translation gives CATSTLRSGGRASVLTF. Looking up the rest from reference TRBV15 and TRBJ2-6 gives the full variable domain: DAMVIQNPRYQVTQFGKPVTLSCSQTLNHNVMYWYQQKSSQAPKLLFHYYDKDFNNEADTPDNFQSRRPNTSFCFLDIRSPGLGDTAMYLCATSTLRSGGRASVLTFGAGSRLTVL.